The source of this T cell receptor (beta chain) is a study of blood T cell repertoires in COVID-19. Profiled with immunoSEQ multiplex PCR; TCRdb holds only in-frame clones, not every one. The table has 250,000 or so clones, roughly 85% seen once; the top ten hold about 3.2%. Germline CDR1 reads SNHLY; CDR2 reads FYNNEI. The CDR3 runs 17 residues. The V end was cut by 3 bases, the J end by 1 base, with 15 bases between. This clone was seen a single time. Sequencing was performed on peripheral blood. The receptor's source is a woman aged 18-30 years with acute or convalescent COVID-19. This chain joins TRBV2 and TRBJ1-4; D is unresolved. Here the CDR3 reads CASSERGRAQTNEKLFF. CDR3 in DNA: TGTGCCAGCAGTGAGCGGGGTAGGGCACAAACTAATGAAAAACTGTTTTTT.